This T cell receptor (beta chain) was recovered during a study of T-cell reconstitution after alpha-beta-depleted transplantation in children. Study outcomes and limitations: The main origin of T-cell counts and diversity one year after transplant was newly produced T cells.

This clonotype was seen ten or more times. Its antigen is not identified. Germline values: CDR1 SQVTM, CDR2 ANQGSEA. CDR3 size: 14 residues. V lost 5 bases to trimming and J lost 5 bases; unmatched junction nucleotides: 8. Preparation of the TCRbeta library was carried out with unique molecular identifiers. TCRdb recomputed calls from the PCR reads with MiXCR, one row per CDR3 protein. In the table there are under 300,000 distinct CDR3 sequences, roughly 11% of which are singletons. This TCR was sampled from a male patient between 2 and 10 years old who had a stem cell transplant for chronic granulomatous disease, so the T cells may come from the graft donor. Sample: peripheral blood, taken 180 days after TCRalphabeta/CD19-depleted stem cell transplant. The chain carries TRBV29-1 and TRBJ2-5; 10 bases map to TRBD2. The CDR3 region has the DNA TGCAGCGTTTTAATAGCGGGAGGATTTGAGACCCAGTACTTC. Protein sequence: CSVLIAGGFETQYF. The full variable domain, completed using reference TRBV29-1 and TRBJ2-5, is SAVISQKPSRDICQRGTSLTIQCQVDSQVTMMFWYRQQPGQSLTLIATANQGSEATYESGFVIDKFPISRPNLTFSTLTVSNMSPEDSSIYLCSVLIAGGFETQYFGPGTRLLVL.